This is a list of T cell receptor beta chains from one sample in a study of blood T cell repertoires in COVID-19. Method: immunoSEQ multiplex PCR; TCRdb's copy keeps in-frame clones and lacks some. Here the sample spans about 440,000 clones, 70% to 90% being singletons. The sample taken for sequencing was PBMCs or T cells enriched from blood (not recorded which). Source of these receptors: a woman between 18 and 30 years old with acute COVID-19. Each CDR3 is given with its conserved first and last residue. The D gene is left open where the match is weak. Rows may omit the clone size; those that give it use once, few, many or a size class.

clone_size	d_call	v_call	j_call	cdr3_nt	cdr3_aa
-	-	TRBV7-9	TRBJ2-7	TGTGCCAGCAGCTTCTACCGGGACATCTCCTACGAGCAGTACTTC	CASSFYRDISYEQYF
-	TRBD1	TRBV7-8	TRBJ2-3	TGTGCCAGCGTACAGGGGTTTAATACAGATACGCAGTATTTT	CASVQGFNTDTQYF
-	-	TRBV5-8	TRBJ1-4	TGTGCCAGCAGCTTGGTGATCGGAAAACTGTTTTTT	CASSLVIGKLFF
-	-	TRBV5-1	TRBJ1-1	TGCGCCAGCAGCTTGGAAATGGCGGCGAACACTGAAGCTTTCTTT	CASSLEMAANTEAFF
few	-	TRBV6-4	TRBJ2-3	TGTGCCAGCAGTGACGGGGGGGCCAGCACAGATACGCAGTATTTT	CASSDGGASTDTQYF
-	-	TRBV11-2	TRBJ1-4	TGTGCCAGCAGCTTGACAAGTGCAACTAATGAAAAACTGTTTTTT	CASSLTSATNEKLFF
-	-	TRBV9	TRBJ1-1	TGTGCCAGCAGCGTAGGGGGCCGGATTGACGTGAACACTGAAGCTTTCTTT	CASSVGGRIDVNTEAFF
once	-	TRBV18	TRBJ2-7	TGTGCCAGCTCACCCTTACTCACCGGGGAGAGCTCCTACGAGCAGTACTTC	CASSPLLTGESSYEQYF
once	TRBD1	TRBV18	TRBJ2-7	TGTGCCAGCTCACCACCGGGACAGGGAACCTACGAGCAGTACTTC	CASSPPGQGTYEQYF
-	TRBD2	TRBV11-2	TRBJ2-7	TGTGCCGACTCCCGTTTCCCAGGTGCGGCTAGCGGGATCTACGAGCAGTACTTC	CADSRFPGAASGIYEQYF
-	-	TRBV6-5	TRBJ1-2	TGTGCCAGCAGTTCGGCAGGGTTGGGGAACTATGGCTACACCTTC	CASSSAGLGNYGYTF
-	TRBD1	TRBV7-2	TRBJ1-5	TGTGCCAGCAGCTTAGTAGGGACAGGGGAGAATCAGCCCCAGCATTTT	CASSLVGTGENQPQHF
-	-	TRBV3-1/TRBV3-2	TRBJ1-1	TGTGCCAGCAGCCAAGATCAGGGCATCATGAACACTGAAGCTTTCTTT	CASSQDQGIMNTEAFF
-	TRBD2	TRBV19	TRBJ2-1	TGTGCCAGTAGTATATTAGGGACTAGCGGGAGCAATGAGCAGTTCTTC	CASSILGTSGSNEQFF
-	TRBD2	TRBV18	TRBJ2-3	TGTGCCAGCTCACCAACTAGCGGGGGCCTGGTCACAGATACGCAGTATTTT	CASSPTSGGLVTDTQYF
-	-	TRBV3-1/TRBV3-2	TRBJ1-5	TGTGCCAGCAGCCAGGTCCTACAAGGGGATCAGCCCCAGCATTTT	CASSQVLQGDQPQHF
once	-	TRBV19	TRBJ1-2	TGTGCCAGTACCCAAAGCTCGGCGGTCTATGGCTACACCTTC	CASTQSSAVYGYTF
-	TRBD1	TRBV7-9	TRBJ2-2	TGTGCCAGCAGCCAACTTGACAGGGTGAACACCGGGGAGCTGTTTTTT	CASSQLDRVNTGELFF
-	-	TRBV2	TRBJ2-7	TGTGCCAGCAGTGATTTACCGGGGGAGCAGTACTTC	CASSDLPGEQYF
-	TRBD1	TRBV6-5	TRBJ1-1	TGTGCCAGCAGGCCCGACAGGGGCGCTGAAGCTTTCTTT	CASRPDRGAEAFF
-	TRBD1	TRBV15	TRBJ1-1	TGTGCCACCAGCGGGACAGCTTACACTGAAGCTTTCTTT	CATSGTAYTEAFF
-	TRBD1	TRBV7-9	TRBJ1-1	TGTGCCAGCAGCCCCGACCGGGACAGAGCTTTCTTT	CASSPDRDRAFF
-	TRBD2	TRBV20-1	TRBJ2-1	TGCAGTGCTAGTACACTAGCGGGGGTGGGTGAGCAGTTCTTC	CSASTLAGVGEQFF
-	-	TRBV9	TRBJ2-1	TGTGCCAGCAGCGTAATCGGGGACAATGAGCAGTTCTTC	CASSVIGDNEQFF
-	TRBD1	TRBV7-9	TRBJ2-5	TGTGCCAGCAGCATAGACAGGGTCCTCCAAGAGACCCAGTACTTC	CASSIDRVLQETQYF
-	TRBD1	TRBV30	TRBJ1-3	TGTGCCTGGAGTGTCGACGTTCTAACTCGGGACAGGGACTTCTCTGGAAACACCATATATTTT	CAWSVDVLTRDRDFSGNTIYF
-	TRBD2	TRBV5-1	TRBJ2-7	TGCGCCAGCAGCTTATCGGTAAGGGCTAGCGGGGATCACGAGCAGTACTTC	CASSLSVRASGDHEQYF
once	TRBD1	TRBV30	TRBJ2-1	TGTGCCTGGAGTGGGACAGGGGAAAGGGGTGAGCAGTTCTTC	CAWSGTGERGEQFF
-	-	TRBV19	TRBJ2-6	TGTGCCAGTAGTGCCACAGCCCCTGGGGCCAACGTCCTGACTTTC	CASSATAPGANVLTF
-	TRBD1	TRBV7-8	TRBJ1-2	TGTGCCAGCAGCCCCAGGGTAGGACAGGGGGCCCCACTTGGCTACACCTTC	CASSPRVGQGAPLGYTF
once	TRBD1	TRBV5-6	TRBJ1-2	TGTGCCAGCAGCTGGGACAGGGGGGATGGCTACACCTTC	CASSWDRGDGYTF
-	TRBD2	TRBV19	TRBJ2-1	TGTGCCAGTAAGAGGCTAGCGGGAGTCAGTGAGCAGTTCTTC	CASKRLAGVSEQFF